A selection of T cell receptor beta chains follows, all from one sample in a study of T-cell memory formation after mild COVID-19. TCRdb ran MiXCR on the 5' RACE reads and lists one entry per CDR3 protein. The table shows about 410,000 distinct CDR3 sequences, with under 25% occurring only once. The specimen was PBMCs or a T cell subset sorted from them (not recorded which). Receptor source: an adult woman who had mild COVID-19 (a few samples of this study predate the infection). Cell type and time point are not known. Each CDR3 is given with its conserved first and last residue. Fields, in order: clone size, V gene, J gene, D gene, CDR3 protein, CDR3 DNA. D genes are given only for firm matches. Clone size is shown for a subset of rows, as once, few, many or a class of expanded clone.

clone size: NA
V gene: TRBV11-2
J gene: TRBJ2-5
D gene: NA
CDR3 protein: CASSFPAGGKETQYF
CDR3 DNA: TGTGCCAGCAGCTTCCCCGCAGGGGGGAAAGAGACCCAGTACTTC

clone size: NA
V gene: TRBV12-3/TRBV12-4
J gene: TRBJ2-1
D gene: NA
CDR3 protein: CASGVGDEQFF
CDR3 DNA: TGTGCCAGCGGGGTGGGGGATGAGCAGTTCTTC

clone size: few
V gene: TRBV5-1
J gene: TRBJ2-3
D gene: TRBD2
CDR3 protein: CASSGGLAGSFGTDTQYF
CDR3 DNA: TGCGCCAGCAGCGGGGGACTAGCGGGAAGCTTCGGCACAGATACGCAGTATTTT

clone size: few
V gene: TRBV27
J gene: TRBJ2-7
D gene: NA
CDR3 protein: CASSPGEPLQGYF
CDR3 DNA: TGTGCCAGCAGTCCCGGGGAGCCTCTCCAGGGGTACTTC

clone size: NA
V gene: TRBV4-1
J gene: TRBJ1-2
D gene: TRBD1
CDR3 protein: CASSQTGTDYGYTF
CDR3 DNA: TGCGCCAGCAGCCAAACCGGGACAGACTATGGCTACACCTTC

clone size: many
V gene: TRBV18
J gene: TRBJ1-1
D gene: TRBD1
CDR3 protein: CASSPTGTVRDTEAFF
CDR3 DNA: TGTGCCAGCTCACCGACTGGGACAGTCCGGGACACTGAAGCTTTCTTT

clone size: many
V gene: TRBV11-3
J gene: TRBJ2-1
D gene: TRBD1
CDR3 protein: CASSRTGGNEQFF
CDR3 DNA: TGTGCCAGCAGCCGGACAGGGGGGAATGAGCAGTTCTTC

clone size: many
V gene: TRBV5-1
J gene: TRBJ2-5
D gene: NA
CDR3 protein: CASSLGQLQETQYF
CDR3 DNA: TGTGCCAGCAGCTTAGGACAACTCCAAGAGACCCAGTACTTC

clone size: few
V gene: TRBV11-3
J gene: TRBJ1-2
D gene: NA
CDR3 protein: CASSLGHGYTF
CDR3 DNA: TGTGCCAGCAGCTTAGGACATGGCTACACCTTC

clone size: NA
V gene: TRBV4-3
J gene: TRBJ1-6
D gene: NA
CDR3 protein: CASSQEGLVKPLHF
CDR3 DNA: TGCGCCAGCAGCCAAGAAGGTCTCGTCAAACCCCTCCACTTT